These 12 T cell receptor beta chains originate from one sample sequenced in a study of beta chain features in type 1 diabetes. Their antigens remain unidentified. Findings of the study overall: Type 1 diabetes patients had moderately but significantly shorter TCRB CDR3s in all four CD4+ subsets.

Expressed TCRB transcripts were sequenced because the entire RNA isolate underwent reverse transcription. The assay was immunoSEQ multiplex PCR, and TCRdb's table has in-frame clones only and misses some. Among some 200,000 clones, 16% were seen once, and the ten largest hold 0.08% to 0.095%. The sequenced sample consisted of naive CD4+ T cells from blood. The receptors derive from a man aged 30-40 years with type 1 diabetes.

The rearrangement joins TRBV9 to TRBJ2-5; D perhaps matches TRBD1 (6 bases). CDR3 length equals 17 residues. V lost 3 bases, J lost 1 base, and 19 bases lay in between. Germline assignment: CDR1 SGDLS and CDR2 YYNGEE. CDR3 region: CASSAVGTFPSQETQYF. The DNA for the CDR3 is TGTGCCAGCAGCGCCGTTGGGACATTTCCGTCCCAAGAGACCCAGTACTTC.

The V and J genes are TRBV9 and TRBJ1-1; D not resolved. V was trimmed by 4 bases and J by 0 bases, leaving 7 bases between them. The CDR3 consists of 13 residues. Germline CDR1 is SGDLS and CDR2 is YYNGEE. The CDR3 protein is CASSPALNTEAFF. The CDR3 DNA reads TGTGCCAGCAGCCCCGCTTTGAACACTGAAGCTTTCTTT.

This clone was seen only a few times. The chain is built from TRBV10-3 and TRBJ1-5; D is perhaps TRBD1 (6 bases). V was trimmed by 10 bases and J by 2 bases, leaving 21 bases between them. The CDR3 has 16 amino acids. CDR1 is ENHRY and CDR2 is SYGVKD in the germline V gene. Written as DNA, the CDR3 is TGTGCCACCAAGGACAGTGCTTTACGGGGCAATCAGCCCCAGCATTTT. Protein sequence: CATKDSALRGNQPQHF.

CDR3 in amino acids: CASSSLAGGPDTQYF. The CDR3, as DNA: TGTGCCAGCAGTTCACTAGCGGGAGGGCCAGATACGCAGTATTTT. The chain links TRBV28 to TRBJ2-3; 13 nucleotides align to TRBD2. V gave up 4 bases and J gave up 4 bases; unmatched junction bases: 2. This CDR3 region has 15 residues. Germline assignment: CDR1 MDHEN and CDR2 SYDVKM.

The chain couples TRBV2 to TRBJ2-2; D remains unclear. The CDR3 totals 14 residues. V lost 5 bases, J lost 5 bases, and 12 bases lay in between. Germline V gene data show CDR1 as SNHLY and CDR2 as FYNNEI. In DNA, the CDR3 is TGTGCCAGCAGTTACGGACGGATAACCGGGGAGCTGTTTTTT. This codes for CASSYGRITGELFF.

This chain uses TRBV5-1 with TRBJ1-1; D gene ambiguous. Germline V gene lookup returns CDR1 SGHRS and CDR2 YFSETQ. This CDR3 contains 11 residues. Deletions cut 0 bases from V and 3 bases from J, with 0 bases between. Here the CDR3 DNA reads TGCGCCAGCAGCTTGGACACTGAAGCTTTCTTT. Amino acids: CASSLDTEAFF.

The chain recombines TRBV30 with TRBJ1-5; D remains ambiguous. The CDR3 covers 12 residues. Germline loops: CDR1 GTSNPN, CDR2 SVGIG (reference sequence). Trimming left V 5 bases short and J 5 bases short, with 10 bases between. The CDR3 bases are TGTGCCTGGGCCCGCGGCGATCAGCCCCAGCATTTT. Its protein is CAWARGDQPQHF.

The V call is TRBV10-3, the J call TRBJ2-1; TRBD1 agrees at 10 bases. The CDR3 runs 15 residues. CDR1 is ENHRY and CDR2 is SYGVKD in the germline V gene. Trimming cost V 6 bases and J 4 bases; bases outside gene matches: 6. The CDR3 sequence: CAIRGQGQPYNEQFF. CDR3 sequence (DNA): TGTGCCATCAGGGGACAGGGGCAACCTTACAATGAGCAGTTCTTC.

This clone was seen a few times. V usage is TRBV4-3 and J usage is TRBJ2-1, with TRBD1 as a possible D gene (6 bases). The germline gives CDR1 LGHNA, CDR2 YSLEER. CDR3 length: 15 amino acids. Between the trimmed V and J ends, which lost 4 bases and 3 bases, there was a span of 13 bases. The CDR3 bases are TGCGCCAGCAGCCTAGAGGACAGTGGCTACAATGAGCAGTTCTTC. The encoded protein is CASSLEDSGYNEQFF.

The chain employs TRBV7-2 and TRBJ2-3, with TRBD2 identical over 10 bases. Losses at the gene ends were 5 bases for V and 1 base for J; bases not matched to a gene: 9. Germline CDR1 reads SGHTA; CDR2 reads FQGNSA. CDR3 length: 17 amino acids. Written as DNA, the CDR3 is TGTGCCAGCAGCCGCCCCCCCGGGACTAGCGGCACAGATACGCAGTATTTT. Its translation: CASSRPPGTSGTDTQYF.

The chain recombines TRBV7-9 with TRBJ1-1, with D possibly TRBD1 on 5 matching bases. CDR3 length: 14 residues. V was shortened by 1 base and J by 0 bases, with 6 bases between the two germline ends. From germline, CDR1 is SEHNR and CDR2 FQNEAQ (reference sequence). Here the CDR3 DNA reads TGTGCCAGCAGCTTAGACAGGATGAACACTGAAGCTTTCTTT. Its translation: CASSLDRMNTEAFF.

This clone appeared once. V and J are TRBV10-1 and TRBJ2-1; the D gene could be TRBD1 or TRBD2 (5 bases each). CDR1 WNHNN and CDR2 SYGVQD come from the germline V gene (reference sequence). CDR3 length: 14 amino acids. Trimming shortened V by 2 bases and J by 7 bases, and 12 bases separated the two germline ends. The CDR3 nucleotides read TGCGCCAGCAGTGAGCTGGACTGGGGGAATGAGCAGTTCTTC. Amino acids: CASSELDWGNEQFF.